These 27 T cell receptor beta chains were sequenced from one sample in a study of human T cells and chemical hapten exposure. This sample's time point: patch test 2, 6 weeks after DPC sensitization. Treatment reported: therapeutic diphenylcyclopropenone sensitization with weekly scalp DPC. TCRdb called the RACE reads again in MiXCR, with one record for every CDR3 protein. In the table there are around 130,000 distinct CDR3 sequences, about 10% of which are singletons. Here the sequenced sample was whole blood, taken in connection with sensitization to the hapten diphenylcyclopropenone (DPC). These receptors were collected from a woman aged 50 to 60 with alopecia areata. Some clones in this sample may be carry-over from other donors' samples.

This clonotype appeared many times. The chain carries TRBV24-1 and TRBJ2-3; the D is unclear. Germline lookup yields CDR1 KGHDR and CDR2 SFDVKD. The ends were cut back, 5 bases at V and 5 bases at J, with 4 bases in the middle. The CDR3 spans 11 residues. In nucleotides, the CDR3 is TGTGCCACCAGTGCAGGAGATACGCAGTATTTT. This gives the protein CATSAGDTQYF.

This clonotype was seen more than once but under ten times. The chain carries TRBV4-3 and TRBJ2-4; maybe TRBD1 (6 bases). Germline CDR1 reads LGHNA; CDR2 reads YSLEER. The germline V and J ends were trimmed by 3 bases and 0 bases, with 12 bases remaining between them. This CDR3 spans 16 amino acids. The CDR3 reads CASSQDMTGAKNIQYF. CDR3 sequence (DNA): TGCGCCAGCAGCCAGGACATGACAGGAGCCAAAAACATTCAGTACTTC.

This chain uses TRBV7-8 with TRBJ2-7, with TRBD1 as a possible D gene (6 bases). The V and J ends lost 5 bases and 11 bases respectively, with 19 bases between them. CDR1 SGHVS and CDR2 FQNEAQ come from the germline V gene. The CDR3 is 13 amino acids. The chain's CDR3 is CASSPNSGHREYF. The CDR3 DNA reads TGTGCCAGCAGCCCCAACTCGGGACATAGGGAGTACTTC.

The chain's CDR3 is CASRTLGRNRAGANVLTF. The DNA for the CDR3 is TGTGCCAGCAGAACCCTGGGTAGGAACCGGGCTGGGGCCAACGTCCTGACTTTC. This chain uses TRBV27 with TRBJ2-6; D gene unclear. V lost 6 bases and J lost 2, with 20 bases in between. The CDR3 runs to 18 residues. The germline CDR1 and CDR2 sequences are MNHEY and SMNVEV (reference sequence).

This clonotype was detected many times. The V and J genes are TRBV5-4 and TRBJ1-5; 7 bases align to TRBD1. In germline, CDR1 is SGHNT, CDR2 YYREEE (reference sequence). V lost 0 bases to trimming and J lost 2 bases; unmatched junction nucleotides: 8. The CDR3 totals 17 residues. The DNA of the CDR3 is TGTGCCAGCAGCTTGGGACCAGGGGGAAGCGGCAATCAGCCCCAGCATTTT. It is translated as CASSLGPGGSGNQPQHF.

The chain combines TRBV6-1 with TRBJ2-7; either TRBD1 or TRBD2 may supply D (5 bases each). In germline, CDR1 is MNHNS, CDR2 SASEGT. The CDR3 has 14 amino acids. V was clipped by 2 bases and J by 5 bases, with 13 bases between them. The CDR3 nucleotides are TGTGCCAGCAGTGAAAGCGGCAGGGTCCACGAGCAGTACTTC. This encodes CASSESGRVHEQYF.

This clonotype has a handful of counts. The chain combines TRBV5-1 with TRBJ2-2; 9 bases align to TRBD2. The CDR3 runs 15 residues. Germline CDR1 SGHRS, CDR2 YFSETQ. After removal of 4 bases from V and 4 bases from J, the junction contained 5 bases not matched to a gene. The CDR3 reads CASSGRTSVTGELFF. The CDR3 DNA sequence: TGCGCCAGCAGCGGGAGGACTAGCGTCACCGGGGAGCTGTTTTTT.

The chain recombines TRBV5-1 with TRBJ1-1; D ambiguous. Germline V gives CDR1 SGHRS, CDR2 YFSETQ. The CDR3 length is 17 residues. V was pared by 0 bases and J by 4 bases, with 19 bases between. CDR3 nucleotides: TGCGCCAGCAGCTTGGCTGATGGAGGGAGTCGCGGCACTGAAGCTTTCTTT. Encoded protein: CASSLADGGSRGTEAFF.

The rearrangement uses TRBV29-1 and TRBJ2-3; tentatively, D is TRBD1 (6 bases). V was pared by 6 bases and J by 5 bases, with 18 bases between. The germline gives CDR1 SQVTM, CDR2 ANQGSEA. There are 14 residues in the CDR3. This chain's CDR3 is CSVTVQGRGDTQYF. The CDR3 DNA reads as TGCAGCGTCACAGTACAGGGTCGGGGAGATACGCAGTATTTT.

This clonotype was observed many times. The rearrangement uses TRBV20-1 and TRBJ2-5, with D uncertain. The germline V gene has CDR1 DFQATT and CDR2 SNEGSKA (reference sequence). V lost 3 bases and J 5 bases, leaving 10 bases between the germline ends. This CDR3 has 12 residues. The CDR3 loop is CSASSSGETQYF. For the CDR3, the DNA is TGCAGTGCTAGCTCTAGTGGTGAGACCCAGTACTTC.

At least ten counts were recorded for this clonotype. This rearrangement joins TRBV12-3 or TRBV12-4 to TRBJ1-1; D is possibly TRBD1 (5 bases). Trimming pared 3 bases from V and 0 bases from J, leaving 14 bases between. The CDR3 sequence is 16 residues long. The CDR3 is CASSFLPGRMNTEAFF. CDR3 bases: TGTGCCAGCAGTTTTCTGCCGGGGCGGATGAACACTGAAGCTTTCTTT.

This clonotype was counted between two and nine times. The rearrangement joins TRBV6-1 to TRBJ2-5; D unresolved. The CDR3 sequence is 13 residues long. The V end was cut by 6 bases, the J end by 5 bases, with 13 bases between. Germline V CDR1 and CDR2: MNHNS, SASEGT. The CDR3 nucleotides read TGTGCCAGCAGAGACATCTACGGGGAGACCCAGTACTTC. Protein sequence: CASRDIYGETQYF.

This clonotype appeared a few times. The chain is built from TRBV25-1 and TRBJ2-7; 8 positions match TRBD1. V shed 4 bases, J shed 5 bases, and the junction held 10 bases outside the gene matches. The CDR3 has 15 amino acids. Germline loops: CDR1 MGHDK, CDR2 SYGVNS. The CDR3 here is CASSVWGQASHEQYF. The DNA of the CDR3 is TGTGCCAGCAGTGTTTGGGGACAGGCTTCCCACGAGCAGTACTTC.

This clonotype was found many times. The chain employs TRBV19 and TRBJ1-2; no reliable D call. The germline gives CDR1 LNHDA, CDR2 SQIVND (reference sequence). CDR3 size: 13 residues. V was clipped by 5 bases and J by 7 bases, with 14 bases between them. This chain's CDR3 is CASSPSSGAGYTF. CDR3 bases: TGTGCCAGTAGTCCCTCTTCGGGTGCTGGCTACACCTTC.

This chain connects TRBV2 to TRBJ2-7, with 7 bases that match TRBD2. Germline values: CDR1 SNHLY, CDR2 FYNNEI. This CDR3 spans 13 amino acids. J gave up 6 bases and V 8 bases, and 10 bases lay outside the gene matches. The DNA of the CDR3 is TGTGCCAGCGGACCTTACTGGGAGGGCGAGCAGTACTTC. It is translated as CASGPYWEGEQYF.

This clonotype occurred a few times. The chain combines TRBV19 with TRBJ1-5; D call uncertain. The germline gives CDR1 LNHDA, CDR2 SQIVND (reference sequence). The CDR3 is 14 residues long. V was cut by 1 base and J by 0 bases, with 4 bases left in between. For the CDR3, the DNA is TGTGCCAGTAGTATAGTCGGTAGCAATCAGCCCCAGCATTTT. Its protein is CASSIVGSNQPQHF.

Only a few counts were recorded for this clonotype. The rearrangement joins TRBV20-1 to TRBJ2-2; 11 bases are a match to TRBD2. Germline CDR1 reads DFQATT; CDR2 reads SNEGSKA (reference sequence). This CDR3 has 14 amino acids. V lost 7 bases and J lost 7; bases outside the gene matches: 8. CDR3: CSVPTSGIVGELFF. The CDR3 DNA sequence: TGCAGTGTTCCGACTAGCGGGATAGTCGGGGAGCTGTTTTTT.

This clonotype was seen ten or more times. V and J are TRBV7-2 and TRBJ2-7; D is possibly TRBD2 (6 bases). Germline V lookup: CDR1 SGHTA, CDR2 FQGNSA. The CDR3 runs to 16 residues. V shed 5 bases and J shed 1 base, with 18 bases lying between them. CDR3 DNA: TGTGCCAGCAGCCTCGGACCGGGACTGCCTTCCTACGAGCAGTACTTC. Translation: CASSLGPGLPSYEQYF.

This clonotype was seen a few times. The rearrangement uses TRBV27 and TRBJ2-7; weak D call: TRBD2 (6 bases). CDR1 MNHEY and CDR2 SMNVEV come from the germline V gene (reference sequence). The CDR3 runs 17 residues. V lost 1 base to trimming and J lost 2 bases, with 18 bases between them. CDR3 protein: CASSLLGRQAGTYEQYF. The CDR3 DNA follows: TGTGCCAGCAGTTTATTGGGCAGGCAAGCGGGTACCTACGAGCAGTACTTC.

This clonotype was seen more than once but under ten times. The chain combines TRBV24-1 with TRBJ2-3; the D gene could be TRBD1 or TRBD2 (5 bases each). There are 16 residues in the CDR3. The V gene lost 12 bases and the J gene lost 3 bases, with 24 bases spanning the gap. Germline V CDR1 and CDR2: KGHDR, SFDVKD. The CDR3 DNA reads TGTGCCGCTTCCGGGGCTGGGCAGGGTGCGACAGATACGCAGTATTTT. Amino acid sequence: CAASGAGQGATDTQYF.

This chain connects TRBV7-9 to TRBJ2-1; possibly TRBD1 for D (5 bases). Trimming cost V 5 bases and J 3 bases, with 20 bases left between them. The length of the CDR3 is 17 residues. Germline V gives CDR1 SEHNR, CDR2 FQNEAQ (reference sequence). The CDR3: CASSPPRARSRYNEQFF. The DNA for the CDR3 is TGTGCCAGCAGCCCCCCCAGGGCTAGATCCCGCTACAATGAGCAGTTCTTC.

Only a few counts were recorded for this clonotype. The chain has TRBV5-5 and TRBJ2-1, with 14 bases aligning to TRBD2. Germline V CDR1 and CDR2: SGHKS, YYEKEE (reference sequence). V was clipped by 7 bases and J by 9 bases; unmatched bases: 3. CDR3 length: 13 amino acids. The CDR3 region is CASAGTSGSEQFF. CDR3 DNA sequence: TGTGCCAGCGCCGGGACTAGCGGGAGTGAGCAGTTCTTC.

The chain is built from TRBV27 and TRBJ2-7, with 13 bases aligning to TRBD2. Germline CDR1 MNHEY, CDR2 SMNVEV (reference sequence). This CDR3 spans 15 amino acids. J was trimmed by 6 bases and V by 2 bases; bases with no gene match: 4. The DNA of the CDR3 is TGTGCCAGCAGTTTACCTGGACTAGCGGGAGCCGAGCAGTACTTC. Translating gives CASSLPGLAGAEQYF.

The table lists this clonotype with a few counts. V is TRBV28 and J is TRBJ2-7; D is ambiguous. The CDR3 covers 14 residues. V shed 6 bases and J shed 7 bases, with 19 bases lying between them. CDR1 MDHEN and CDR2 SYDVKM come from the germline V gene. The CDR3 nucleotides are TGTGCCAGCAGACCCTCCCATGGGATCAGAGAGCAGTACTTC. Its protein product is CASRPSHGIREQYF.

This clonotype was counted ten times or more. The V and J genes are TRBV5-4 and TRBJ2-3; D not resolved. The CDR3 sequence is 13 residues long. CDR1 is SGHNT and CDR2 is YYREEE in the germline V gene (reference sequence). Trimming shortened V by 0 bases and J by 2 bases, and 4 bases separated the two germline ends. CDR3 loop: CASSLDVTDTQYF. CDR3 coding DNA: TGTGCCAGCAGCTTGGACGTCACAGATACGCAGTATTTT.

The chain employs TRBV5-1 and TRBJ1-1; no clear D gene. The ends were cut back, 5 bases at V and 5 bases at J, with 16 bases in the middle. The CDR3 sequence is 14 residues long. Germline V gene lookup returns CDR1 SGHRS and CDR2 YFSETQ. CDR3 sequence (DNA): TGCGCCAGCAGGTCGGACCTTTGGGGAACTGAAGCTTTCTTT. Its translation is CASRSDLWGTEAFF. Combining the CDR3 with reference TRBV5-1 and TRBJ1-1 gives the whole variable domain KAGVTQTPRYLIKTRGQQVTLSCSPISGHRSVSWYQQTPGQGLQFLFEYFSETQRNKGNFPGRFSGRQFSNSRSEMNVSTLELGDSALYLCASRSDLWGTEAFFGQGTRLTVV.

This clonotype was recorded a few times. V and J are TRBV6-1 and TRBJ2-1; 7 bases match TRBD2. From germline, CDR1 is MNHNS and CDR2 SASEGT. The J segment lost 8 bases and the V segment lost 4 bases, leaving 8 bases of the junction unmatched. There are 14 residues in the CDR3. The CDR3 loop reads CASSALAALDEQFF. CDR3 bases: TGTGCCAGCAGTGCCCTAGCGGCCCTGGATGAGCAGTTCTTC.